One and the same sample provided the 27 T cell receptor beta chains below, sequenced in a study of blood T cell repertoires in COVID-19. Repertoires were generated with immunoSEQ multiplex PCR, while TCRdb's copy carries only in-frame clones and drops some. The data hold some 180,000 clones, with around 80% observed a single time. The sequenced material came from peripheral blood. All receptors derive from a man over 45 who had recovered from COVID-19.

The gene calls are TRBV28 and TRBJ2-1, with 10 bases that match TRBD2. This CDR3 contains 15 residues. Per the germline V gene, CDR1 is MDHEN and CDR2 is SYDVKM. The trim removed 7 bases at V and 2 bases at J, leaving 5 bases unmatched. CDR3 residues: CASTTSGRAYNEQFF. Here the CDR3 DNA reads TGTGCCAGCACCACGAGCGGGAGGGCCTACAATGAGCAGTTCTTC.

This clone was found once. V gene TRBV20-1 combines with J gene TRBJ1-1, with D possibly being TRBD1 (5 bases). The CDR3 length is 15 residues. V was shortened by 3 bases and J by 5 bases, with 19 bases between the two germline ends. In germline, CDR1 is DFQATT, CDR2 SNEGSKA (reference sequence). CDR3 sequence (DNA): TGCAGTGCTAGTGAAAAACCCCAGGGTAAAACTGAAGCTTTCTTT. Amino acid sequence: CSASEKPQGKTEAFF.

This clone occurred a few times. The chain is built from TRBV18 and TRBJ2-7, with 7 bases fitting TRBD1. The CDR3 length is 15 residues. CDR1 and CDR2 from the germline V gene are KGHSH and LQKENI. Unmatched junction bases numbered 12, after V lost 4 bases and J lost 6 bases. This CDR3 reads CASSQNQGELGEQYF. CDR3 in DNA: TGTGCCAGCTCACAAAACCAGGGGGAGTTGGGCGAGCAGTACTTC. Drawing the rest from reference TRBV18 and TRBJ2-7, the complete variable domain is NAGVMQNPRHLVRRRGQEARLRCSPMKGHSHVYWYRQLPEEGLKFMVYLQKENIIDESGMPKERFSAEFPKEGPSILRIQQVVRGDSAAYFCASSQNQGELGEQYFGPGTRLTVT.

The J gene is TRBJ2-1, the V gene TRBV7-3; D perhaps matches TRBD2 (5 bases). This CDR3 comprises 14 residues. Germline V gives CDR1 SGHTA, CDR2 FQGTGA. Trimming removed 1 base at V and 8 bases at J, with 12 bases between. In nucleotides, the CDR3 is TGTGCCAGCAGCTTAATAGCTAGCATCGATGAGCAGTTCTTC. It specifies CASSLIASIDEQFF.

There are a few counts of this clone. This chain uses TRBV2 with TRBJ1-3; no firm D call. Deletions cut 6 bases from V and 0 bases from J, with 9 bases between. Per the germline V gene, CDR1 is SNHLY and CDR2 is FYNNEI. This CDR3 comprises 14 residues. The CDR3 DNA follows: TGTGCCAGCAGGGACTTCGGCTCTGGAAACACCATATATTTT. Translated: CASRDFGSGNTIYF.

This clone was seen a few times. The gene calls are TRBV7-2 and TRBJ2-3; 8 nucleotides line up with TRBD2. Germline CDR1 and CDR2: SGHTA and FQGNSA. CDR3 size: 14 residues. Trimming removed 9 bases from V and 5 bases from J; junction bases left unmatched: 10. The CDR3 loop is CASLSGNLGDTQYF. CDR3 sequence (DNA): TGTGCCAGTCTTAGCGGGAACCTGGGAGATACGCAGTATTTT.

This rearrangement joins TRBV28 to TRBJ1-1; D remains ambiguous. Germline V gene sequence: CDR1 MDHEN, CDR2 SYDVKM. CDR3 length equals 14 residues. V shed 3 bases and J shed 0 bases, with 8 bases lying between them. The CDR3 reads CASSLYSLNTEAFF. CDR3 nucleotides: TGTGCCAGCAGTTTGTACAGCTTGAACACTGAAGCTTTCTTT.

This clone was counted a few times. The chain has TRBV5-4 and TRBJ2-1; a weak D match, TRBD2 (6 bases). Germline assignment: CDR1 SGHNT and CDR2 YYREEE (reference sequence). The CDR3 loop spans 14 amino acids. The V end lost 0 bases, the J end lost 10 bases, and 14 bases lay between the germline ends. The CDR3 here is CASSLGGTNGEQFF. The CDR3 DNA sequence: TGTGCCAGCAGCTTGGGCGGGACCAATGGAGAGCAGTTCTTC.

V and J are TRBV29-1 and TRBJ1-1; tentative D call: TRBD1 (5 bases). Trimming cost V 0 bases and J 4 bases, with 12 bases left between them. Germline values: CDR1 SQVTM, CDR2 ANQGSEA. There are 14 residues in the CDR3. CDR3 region: CSVEDPFGGTEAFF. CDR3 sequence (DNA): TGCAGCGTTGAAGATCCCTTCGGGGGCACTGAAGCTTTCTTT. Together with reference TRBV29-1 and TRBJ1-1, the CDR3 gives the full variable domain: SAVISQKPSRDICQRGTSLTIQCQVDSQVTMMFWYRQQPGQSLTLIATANQGSEATYESGFVIDKFPISRPNLTFSTLTVSNMSPEDSSIYLCSVEDPFGGTEAFFGQGTRLTVV.

The genes are TRBV25-1 and TRBJ1-1; 8 nucleotides line up with TRBD1. This CDR3 has 16 amino acids. Trimming removed 3 bases from V and 1 base from J; junction bases left unmatched: 7. Looked up from germline, CDR1 is MGHDK and CDR2 is SYGVNS. CDR3 sequence reads: CASSDYPTGGNTEAFF. In nucleotides, the CDR3 is TGTGCCAGCAGTGATTACCCCACAGGGGGGAACACTGAAGCTTTCTTT.

The chain combines TRBV25-1 with TRBJ1-4; D perhaps matches TRBD1 (6 bases). The CDR3 length is 15 residues. Germline loops: CDR1 MGHDK, CDR2 SYGVNS. With 1 base removed from V and 7 bases from J, the gap between germline ends came to 13 bases. In nucleotides, the CDR3 is TGTGCCAGCAGTGAATTCGGACAGAGGGGTGAAAAACTGTTTTTT. This sequence encodes CASSEFGQRGEKLFF.

The V and J genes are TRBV7-2 and TRBJ2-1; D not certain. The germline V gene encodes CDR1 SGHTA and CDR2 FQGNSA. This CDR3 spans 11 amino acids. Trimming removed 5 bases from V and 6 bases from J, with 5 bases in between. In DNA, the CDR3 is TGTGCCAGCAGCGCAGTCAATGAGCAGTTCTTC. This encodes CASSAVNEQFF. The whole variable domain, remainder taken from reference TRBV7-2 and TRBJ2-1, is GAGVSQSPSNKVTEKGKDVELRCDPISGHTALYWYRQSLGQGLEFLIYFQGNSAPDKSGLPSDRFSAERTGGSVSTLTIQRTQQEDSAVYLCASSAVNEQFFGPGTRLTVL.

The chain combines TRBV12-5 with TRBJ2-5, with D unclear. Trimming left V 6 bases short and J 4 bases short, with 12 bases between. Germline V gene lookup returns CDR1 LGHNT and CDR2 FRNRAP. The CDR3 runs 13 residues. In DNA form, the CDR3 reads TGTGCTAGTGGAAAGTCTCAAGCAGAGACCCAGTACTTC. It yields the protein CASGKSQAETQYF.

The chain is built from TRBV11-2 and TRBJ2-7, with TRBD2 matching over 8 bases. V lost 0 bases and J lost 7; bases outside the gene matches: 11. The CDR3 spans 16 residues. The germline V gene encodes CDR1 SGHAT and CDR2 FQNNGV. CDR3 coding DNA: TGTGCCAGCAGCTTAGAGGGGAGTAGCGGGACGGGAGAGCAGTACTTC. The encoded protein is CASSLEGSSGTGEQYF.

The chain has TRBV2 and TRBJ2-5; maybe TRBD1 (6 bases). The CDR3 has 13 residues. Per germline, CDR1 SNHLY and CDR2 FYNNEI. V was pared by 7 bases and J by 2 bases, with 11 bases between. Here the CDR3 reads CASNRDLQETQYF. As DNA, the CDR3 is TGTGCCAGCAACAGGGATCTGCAAGAGACCCAGTACTTC. Variable domain in full (rest from reference TRBV2 and TRBJ2-5): EPEVTQTPSHQVTQMGQEVILRCVPISNHLYFYWYRQILGQKVEFLVSFYNNEISEKSEIFDDQFSVERPDGSNFTLKIRSTKLEDSAMYFCASNRDLQETQYFGPGTRLLVL.

The chain uses TRBV5-1 and TRBJ2-1; 8 bases fit TRBD1. The CDR3 sequence is 15 residues long. The V gene's germline CDR1 is SGHRS and CDR2 YFSETQ. The V gene end was trimmed by 4 bases and the J gene end by 6 bases; junction bases not matched to a gene: 9. The DNA of the CDR3 is TGCGCCAGCAGCCTCGGACAGGGACGCTTCAATGAGCAGTTCTTC. This translates into CASSLGQGRFNEQFF.

This chain joins TRBV5-1 and TRBJ1-2; 7 nucleotides align to TRBD1. CDR1 and CDR2 (germline): SGHRS, YFSETQ. V lost 4 bases to trimming and J lost 0 bases; unmatched junction nucleotides: 12. The CDR3 is 17 residues long. CDR3 nucleotides: TGCGCCAGCAGCCCGAGACAGGGCGCGACGGCTAACTATGGCTACACCTTC. This sequence encodes CASSPRQGATANYGYTF.

The rearrangement links TRBV30 to TRBJ2-7, with 11 bases fitting TRBD1. The CDR3 is 15 amino acids. CDR1 GTSNPN and CDR2 SVGIG come from the germline V gene (reference sequence). J was trimmed by 5 bases and V by 2 bases; bases with no gene match: 8. CDR3 in amino acids: CAWSIRTGGFDEQYF. The CDR3 DNA reads TGTGCCTGGAGTATCCGGACAGGGGGCTTTGACGAGCAGTACTTC.

This clone was counted ten times or more. The V and J genes are TRBV7-2 and TRBJ1-1, with D possibly matching TRBD1 (6 bases). Germline CDR1 reads SGHTA; CDR2 reads FQGNSA. V lost 5 bases to trimming and J lost 8 bases, with 15 bases between them. The CDR3 sequence is 13 residues long. The CDR3 coding sequence is TGTGCCAGCAGCGACCGAAACAGGGAAGAAGCTTTCTTT. Encoded protein: CASSDRNREEAFF.

The chain links TRBV9 to TRBJ2-7; D uncertain. This CDR3 region has 13 residues. Trimming removed 0 bases from V and 7 bases from J, with 11 bases in between. The germline V gene encodes CDR1 SGDLS and CDR2 YYNGEE. The CDR3 spells CASSVALSDEQYF. DNA for the CDR3: TGTGCCAGCAGCGTAGCATTGTCAGATGAGCAGTACTTC.

This chain uses TRBV19 with TRBJ1-5; 7 bases fit TRBD1. The germline gives CDR1 LNHDA, CDR2 SQIVND (reference sequence). This CDR3 contains 14 residues. Trimming at V came to 5 bases and at J to 6 bases, leaving 7 bases not matched to a gene. CDR3 DNA: TGTGCCAGTAGTCCACAGGGGCGGCGTCAGCCCCAGCATTTT. Protein: CASSPQGRRQPQHF.

The rearrangement joins TRBV28 to TRBJ2-5; maybe TRBD2 (6 bases). V dropped 2 bases and J dropped 2 bases, with 9 bases sitting between them. The germline V gene encodes CDR1 MDHEN and CDR2 SYDVKM. The CDR3 runs 14 residues. Written as DNA, the CDR3 is TGTGCCAGCAGTTTAGGAGGGCAACAAGAGACCCAGTACTTC. Translating it yields CASSLGGQQETQYF.

The rearrangement joins TRBV12-3 or TRBV12-4 to TRBJ1-1, with D possibly matching TRBD1 (5 bases). This CDR3 is built from 13 residues. V lost 6 bases and J lost 4, with 12 bases in between. The CDR3 loop is CASRPDRGTEAFF. The CDR3 bases are TGTGCCAGCAGGCCCGATAGGGGCACTGAAGCTTTCTTT.

This clone was counted once. One end of the junction does not line up with germline, which may come from a read error. The chain combines TRBV19 with TRBJ2-2; D gene uncertain. Germline CDR1 reads LNHDA; CDR2 reads SQIVND (reference sequence). The CDR3 is made up of 14 amino acids. The CDR3 loop is CASSIYSYTGELFF. DNA for the CDR3: TGTGCTAGTAGTATTTACAGTTACACCGGGGAGCTGTTTTTT. Full variable domain (missing parts from reference TRBV19 and TRBJ2-2): DGGITQSPKYLFRKEGQNVTLSCEQNLNHDAMYWYRQDPGQGLRLIYYSQIVNDFQKGDIAEGYSVSREKKESFPLTVTSAQKNPTAFYLCASSIYSYTGELFFGEGSRLTVL.

This chain uses TRBV29-1 with TRBJ1-2; D is ambiguous. The CDR3 sequence is 13 residues long. From germline, CDR1 is SQVTM and CDR2 ANQGSEA. V gave up 4 bases and J gave up 2 bases, with 11 bases separating them. The CDR3 region has the DNA TGCAGCGTTGTTTCCGGGATCAACTATGGCTACACCTTC. This sequence encodes CSVVSGINYGYTF. The whole variable domain, filled in from reference TRBV29-1 and TRBJ1-2, reads SAVISQKPSRDICQRGTSLTIQCQVDSQVTMMFWYRQQPGQSLTLIATANQGSEATYESGFVIDKFPISRPNLTFSTLTVSNMSPEDSSIYLCSVVSGINYGYTFGSGTRLTVV.

This sequence joins TRBV19 and TRBJ1-5; D ambiguous. The CDR3 extends over 15 amino acids. From germline, CDR1 is LNHDA and CDR2 SQIVND (reference sequence). V gave up 6 bases and J gave up 6 bases, with 18 bases separating them. The CDR3, as DNA: TGTGCCAGTAGCCCCTCGGGCCTCAGCGGTCAGCCCCAGCATTTT. Translating it yields CASSPSGLSGQPQHF.

V and J are TRBV19 and TRBJ2-1; 11 nucleotides match TRBD2. Per germline, CDR1 LNHDA and CDR2 SQIVND (reference sequence). This CDR3 spans 15 amino acids. Losses at the gene ends were 3 bases for V and 7 bases for J; bases not matched to a gene: 5. DNA of the CDR3: TGTGCCAGTAGTATTTTACTAGCGGGAGATAATGAGCAGTTCTTC. The encoded protein is CASSILLAGDNEQFF.